These 8 T cell receptor beta chains share one sample of origin, sequenced in a study of OX40 agonist ivuxolimab in advanced cancers. Library preparation was by the immunoSEQ multiplex PCR assay. TCRdb took this table from immuneACCESS and kept in-frame rearrangements with V and J called. Such tables lack part of the clones; where checked against another copy, unresolved V genes explain under half of the gap, and the rest is unexplained. Recorded for this sample are tens of thousands of clones; around 87% of them occurred a single time. Around 1.8% of the sample rests with the top ten. Sequencing used CD4+ or CD8+ T cells sorted from blood, obtained in a trial of the OX40 agonist ivuxolimab. The source is an adult with an advanced solid tumor such as melanoma, head and neck, liver or kidney cancer.

This chain connects TRBV5-5 to TRBJ2-7, with 8 bases fitting TRBD1. Trimming took 3 bases from V and 3 from J; bases not matched to a gene: 5. Germline lookup yields CDR1 SGHKS and CDR2 YYEKEE (reference sequence). This CDR3 has 14 residues. Here the CDR3 DNA reads TGTGCCAGCAGCTCGGACAGGGTGGGCTACGAGCAGTACTTC. Its protein product is CASSSDRVGYEQYF.

This clone was counted only a few times. This sequence joins TRBV7-2 and TRBJ1-5; 7 bases match TRBD1. V dropped 5 bases and J dropped 0; count of bases not matched to a gene: 4. The CDR3 consists of 15 residues. Looked up from germline, CDR1 is SGHTA and CDR2 is FQGNSA. The DNA of the CDR3 is TGTGCCAGCAGCGCAGGGGGGAGTAGCAATCAGCCCCAGCATTTT. Translating gives CASSAGGSSNQPQHF.

The rearrangement uses TRBV6-5 and TRBJ1-1, with D possibly matching TRBD1 (5 bases). The length of the CDR3 is 15 residues. Per the germline V gene, CDR1 is MNHEY and CDR2 is SVGAGI. V lost 6 bases, J lost 6 bases, and 20 bases lay in between. The CDR3 DNA sequence: TGTGCCAGCAGGCCTCCGGGGGGTACATACGCTGAAGCTTTCTTT. This encodes CASRPPGGTYAEAFF.

The chain is built from TRBV7-2 and TRBJ2-3, with 11 bases fitting TRBD2. This CDR3 has 19 amino acids. From germline, CDR1 is SGHTA and CDR2 FQGNSA. The trim removed 1 base at V and 2 bases at J, leaving 11 bases unmatched. CDR3 loop: CASSLGKLAGGSPTDTQYF. CDR3 in DNA: TGTGCCAGCAGCTTAGGGAAGCTAGCGGGAGGATCCCCCACAGATACGCAGTATTTT.

The chain joins TRBV29-1 to TRBJ1-1; D unclear. V shed 3 bases and J shed 5 bases, with 16 bases lying between them. The CDR3 contains 14 residues. Germline CDR1 reads SQVTM; CDR2 reads ANQGSEA. The CDR3 protein is CSVDLGGVGTEAFF. The CDR3 coding sequence is TGCAGCGTTGACCTCGGTGGGGTAGGAACTGAAGCTTTCTTT.

J is TRBJ2-1 and V is TRBV9; a weak D match, TRBD2 (6 bases). Germline values: CDR1 SGDLS, CDR2 YYNGEE. V was trimmed by 0 bases and J by 8 bases, leaving 12 bases between them. The CDR3 sequence is 14 residues long. CDR3 protein: CASSVVAGRDEQFF. CDR3 bases: TGTGCCAGCAGCGTAGTCGCGGGACGGGATGAGCAGTTCTTC.

This chain connects TRBV5-8 to TRBJ1-1; D unclear. The germline gives CDR1 SGHTS, CDR2 YDEGEE. Trimming removed 0 bases from V and 1 base from J, with 19 bases in between. The CDR3 spans 18 residues. DNA of the CDR3: TGTGCCAGCAGCTTGGCCGGGCGGTCGACCAGACGGAACACTGAAGCTTTCTTT. Protein product: CASSLAGRSTRRNTEAFF.

The genes are TRBV6-8 and TRBJ2-1, with 10 nucleotides matching TRBD2. In germline, CDR1 is MNHGY, CDR2 SAAAGT. This CDR3 has 16 amino acids. The V gene end was trimmed by 5 bases and the J gene end by 4 bases; junction bases not matched to a gene: 8. CDR3 sequence reads: CASSHIAGGWYNEQFF. CDR3 DNA: TGTGCCAGCAGTCACATAGCGGGGGGATGGTACAATGAGCAGTTCTTC.